The 9 T cell receptor beta chains below come from one sample, sequenced in a study of breast tumors, draining lymph nodes, adjacent tissues. Samples came from axillary lymph nodes draining the breast cancer. One entry per CDR3 protein, called by TCRdb with MiXCR from the multiplex PCR reads. The sample comprises about 230,000 distinct CDR3 sequences, approximately 29% of which are singletons, and roughly 1.3% rests with the top ten. Sequenced: axillary lymph node tissue. These receptors all stem from a female donor with breast cancer. Some clones in this sample may be carry-over from other donors' samples.

This clonotype appeared many times. CDR3 amino acids: CSVVRDWPYEQYF. In DNA, the CDR3 is TGCAGCGTTGTACGGGACTGGCCCTACGAGCAGTACTTC. This chain links TRBV29-1 with TRBJ2-7, with a weak D call TRBD2 (6 bases). CDR3 length: 13 amino acids. With 4 bases removed from V and 2 bases from J, the gap between germline ends came to 12 bases. CDR1 SQVTM and CDR2 ANQGSEA come from the germline V gene.

The rearrangement joins TRBV9 to TRBJ2-3; 12 nucleotides align to TRBD2. This CDR3 spans 17 amino acids. With 3 bases clipped from V and 3 bases from J, the junction kept 8 bases outside the gene matches. Per germline, CDR1 SGDLS and CDR2 YYNGEE. CDR3 region: CASSGGLAGRGTDTQYF. The CDR3 DNA is TGTGCCAGCAGCGGTGGACTAGCGGGACGAGGTACAGATACGCAGTATTTT.

This clonotype was found many times. The chain links TRBV29-1 to TRBJ1-2; D may be TRBD1 (6 bases). This CDR3 has 12 residues. Between the trimmed V and J ends, which lost 8 bases and 3 bases, there was a span of 13 bases. Germline values: CDR1 SQVTM, CDR2 ANQGSEA. CDR3 nucleotide sequence: TGCAGCACCCGGGACAACGACTATGGCTACACCTTC. It translates to CSTRDNDYGYTF. The variable domain in full, with the rest retrieved from reference TRBV29-1 and TRBJ1-2, is SAVISQKPSRDICQRGTSLTIQCQVDSQVTMMFWYRQQPGQSLTLIATANQGSEATYESGFVIDKFPISRPNLTFSTLTVSNMSPEDSSIYLCSTRDNDYGYTFGSGTRLTVV.

In this sample, this clonotype turned up many times. The chain recombines TRBV25-1 with TRBJ2-7; D is uncertain. CDR1 MGHDK and CDR2 SYGVNS come from the germline V gene. Trimming cost V 7 bases and J 3 bases, with 13 bases left between them. The CDR3 is made up of 13 amino acids. Written as DNA, the CDR3 is TGTGCCAGCATGGGAACGGAAAACTACGAGCAGTACTTC. Residues: CASMGTENYEQYF.

In its sample, this clonotype was seen a few times. This chain uses TRBV6-2 or TRBV6-3 with TRBJ2-3; no reliable D call. The CDR3 length is 13 residues. The V and J ends lost 5 bases and 7 bases respectively, with 13 bases between them. The germline CDR1 and CDR2 sequences are MNHEY and SVGEGT. Here the CDR3 DNA reads TGTGCCAGCAGTCACGCCGGACCAAATACGCAGTATTTT. Its protein is CASSHAGPNTQYF.

This clonotype came up many times. The rearrangement joins TRBV12-5 to TRBJ2-7, with D perhaps TRBD1 (6 bases). Germline CDR1 LGHNT, CDR2 FRNRAP. Trimming took off 7 bases at V and 3 bases at J, with 19 bases between the two ends. The CDR3 is 15 amino acids. The CDR3 sequence is CASAVGASPIYEQYF. In DNA, the CDR3 is TGTGCTAGTGCCGTGGGGGCTAGCCCTATCTACGAGCAGTACTTC. Combining the CDR3 with reference TRBV12-5 and TRBJ2-7 gives the whole variable domain DARVTQTPRHKVTEMGQEVTMRCQPILGHNTVFWYRQTMMQGLELLAYFRNRAPLDDSGMPKDRFSAEMPDATLATLKIQPSEPRDSAVYFCASAVGASPIYEQYFGPGTRLTVT.

This clonotype has only a few counts. V and J are TRBV5-1 and TRBJ1-1; D is undetermined. Trimming stripped 0 bases from V and 1 base from J, with 4 bases between. Per germline, CDR1 SGHRS and CDR2 YFSETQ. This CDR3 comprises 13 residues. CDR3 amino acids: CASSLDPNTEAFF. The CDR3 DNA reads as TGCGCCAGCAGCTTGGACCCGAACACTGAAGCTTTCTTT.

This clonotype has ten or more counts. The rearrangement joins TRBV24-1 to TRBJ1-2; D remains ambiguous. V lost 4 bases, J lost 4 bases, and 12 bases lay in between. The CDR3 has 14 residues. Germline V gives CDR1 KGHDR, CDR2 SFDVKD. The CDR3 bases are TGTGCCACCAGTGAGCCTGGCCTTACCTATGGCTACACCTTC. Its protein product is CATSEPGLTYGYTF.

This chain connects TRBV12-3 or TRBV12-4 to TRBJ1-1; D not certain. This CDR3 region has 14 residues. Trimming stripped 3 bases from V and 3 bases from J, with 11 bases between. The CDR3 nucleotides read TGTGCCAGCAGTTTCTCGGATAGCTACACTGAAGCTTTCTTT. This translates into CASSFSDSYTEAFF.